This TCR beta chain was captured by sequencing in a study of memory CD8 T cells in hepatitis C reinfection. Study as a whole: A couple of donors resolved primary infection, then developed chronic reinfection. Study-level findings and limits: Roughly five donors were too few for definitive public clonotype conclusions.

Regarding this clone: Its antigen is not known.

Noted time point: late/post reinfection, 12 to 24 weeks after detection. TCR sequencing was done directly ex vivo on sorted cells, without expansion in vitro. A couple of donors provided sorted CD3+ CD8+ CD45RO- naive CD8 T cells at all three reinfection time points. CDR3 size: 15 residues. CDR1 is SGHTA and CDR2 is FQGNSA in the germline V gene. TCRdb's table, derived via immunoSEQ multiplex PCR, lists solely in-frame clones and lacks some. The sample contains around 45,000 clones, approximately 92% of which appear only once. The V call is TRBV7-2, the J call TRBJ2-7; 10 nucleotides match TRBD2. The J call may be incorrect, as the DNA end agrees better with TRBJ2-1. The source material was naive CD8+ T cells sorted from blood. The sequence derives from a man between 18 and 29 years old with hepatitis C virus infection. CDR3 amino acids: CASSLGSSGRWEQFF. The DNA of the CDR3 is TGTGCCAGCAGCTTAGGCTCTAGCGGGAGATGGGAGCAGTTCTTC.